This is a list of T cell receptor beta chains from one sample in a study of beta chain features in type 1 diabetes. The assay was immunoSEQ multiplex PCR, and TCRdb's table has in-frame clones only and misses some. The sample consists of approximately 170,000 clones, around 8% of them appearing once. Sample: central memory CD4+ T cells from blood. These receptors all stem from a woman in her forties with type 1 diabetes. Both conserved end residues are trimmed from each CDR3.

v_call	j_call	cdr3_aa
TRBV29-1	TRBJ2-1	ISRLCLRGNEQF
TRBV9	TRBJ2-5	ASSVGGIQETQY
TRBV5-4	TRBJ2-4	ASSLARLNIQY
TRBV30	TRBJ2-3	AWRGSGTQY
TRBV11-2	TRBJ1-2	ASSGTQGNYGYT
TRBV28	TRBJ1-2	ASLTETDRGHGYT
TRBV6-6	TRBJ2-7	ASRTPSGGEQY
TRBV7-3	TRBJ2-3	ASSPARSGSVTDTQY
TRBV6-6	TRBJ2-7	ASSPSYEQY
TRBV18	TRBJ2-5	ASSRLAEETQY
TRBV9	TRBJ2-1	ASNLYRGGSYNEQF
TRBV4-3	TRBJ2-3	ASSQGAGGGTDTQY
TRBV4-1	TRBJ1-1	ASSQDGGRNTEAF
TRBV28	TRBJ1-1	ASSQGTEYEAF
TRBV9	TRBJ2-5	ASILVGGQETQY
TRBV6-1	TRBJ2-7	ASRWRTESSYEQY
TRBV28	TRBJ2-1	ASSSSRSEQF
TRBV18	TRBJ1-5	ASSWSKNQPQH
TRBV28	TRBJ2-7	ASRPGTGGSEQY
TRBV28	TRBJ1-5	ASSFVTGYNQPQH
TRBV10-3	TRBJ2-3	AIRRGVDTDTQY
TRBV29-1	TRBJ1-3	SVAWSSGNTIY
TRBV7-3	TRBJ2-1	ASSAFGTGRPNEQF
TRBV30	TRBJ2-3	AWSGLAGVTDTQY
TRBV5-1	TRBJ1-2	ASSLDRGNYGYT
TRBV6-1	TRBJ2-5	ASRTGVGETQY
TRBV29-1	TRBJ1-1	SGGTGEVATEAF
TRBV10-3	TRBJ2-1	AISELADNEQF
TRBV5-4	TRBJ1-2	ASSLGGEAGYT
TRBV28	TRBJ1-2	ASSTGASYNYGYT
TRBV28	TRBJ1-2	ASSRGNFYGYT
TRBV20-1	TRBJ1-2	SASLYGYT
TRBV7-9	TRBJ1-2	ASSLLPGTPNYGYT
TRBV6-6	TRBJ1-2	ASSYGGGANYGYT
TRBV4-3	TRBJ2-5	ASSQGVGQETQY
TRBV4-2	TRBJ2-2	ASSPEGGGYSGELF
TRBV4-2	TRBJ2-7	ASSQASGLPTSSYEQY